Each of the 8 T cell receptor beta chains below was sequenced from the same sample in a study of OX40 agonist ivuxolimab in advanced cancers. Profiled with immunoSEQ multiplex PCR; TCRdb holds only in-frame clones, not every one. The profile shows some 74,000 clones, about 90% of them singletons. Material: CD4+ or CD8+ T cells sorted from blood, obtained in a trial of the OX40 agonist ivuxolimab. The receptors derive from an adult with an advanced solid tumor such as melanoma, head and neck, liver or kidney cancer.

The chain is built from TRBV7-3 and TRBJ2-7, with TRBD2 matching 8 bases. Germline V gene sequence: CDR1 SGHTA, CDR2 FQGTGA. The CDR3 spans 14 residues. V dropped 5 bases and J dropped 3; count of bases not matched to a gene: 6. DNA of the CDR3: TGTGCCAGCAGCCCCCGGGCGGGAGGCTACGAGCAGTACTTC. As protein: CASSPRAGGYEQYF.

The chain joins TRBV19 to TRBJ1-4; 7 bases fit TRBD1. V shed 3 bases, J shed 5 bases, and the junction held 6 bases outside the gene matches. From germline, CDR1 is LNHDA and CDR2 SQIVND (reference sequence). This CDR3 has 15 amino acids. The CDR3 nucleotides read TGTGCCAGTAGTATTCGACAGGGAGGAAATGAAAAACTGTTTTTT. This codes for CASSIRQGGNEKLFF.

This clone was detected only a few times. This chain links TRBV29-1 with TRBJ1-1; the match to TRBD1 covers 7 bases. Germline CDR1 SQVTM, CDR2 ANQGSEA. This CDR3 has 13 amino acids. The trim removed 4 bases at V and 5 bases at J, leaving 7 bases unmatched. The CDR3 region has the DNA TGCAGCGTTGTCCCAACAGGGGTAACTGAAGCTTTCTTT. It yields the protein CSVVPTGVTEAFF.

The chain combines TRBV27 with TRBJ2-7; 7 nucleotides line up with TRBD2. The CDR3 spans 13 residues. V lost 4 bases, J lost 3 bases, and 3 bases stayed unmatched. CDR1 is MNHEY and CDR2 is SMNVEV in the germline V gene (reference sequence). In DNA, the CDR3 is TGTGCCAGCAGTTGGCGGGAGAACTACGAGCAGTACTTC. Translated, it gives CASSWRENYEQYF.

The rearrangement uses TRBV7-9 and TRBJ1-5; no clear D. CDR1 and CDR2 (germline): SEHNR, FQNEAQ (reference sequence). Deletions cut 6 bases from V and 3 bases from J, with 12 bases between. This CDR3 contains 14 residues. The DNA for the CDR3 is TGTGCCAGCAGTGAGGGAGGGCTCAATCAGCCCCAGCATTTT. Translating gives CASSEGGLNQPQHF.

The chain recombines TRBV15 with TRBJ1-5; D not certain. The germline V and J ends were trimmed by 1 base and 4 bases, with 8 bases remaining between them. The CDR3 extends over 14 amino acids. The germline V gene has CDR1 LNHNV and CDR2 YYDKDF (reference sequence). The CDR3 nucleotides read TGTGCCACCAGCAGAGGTGGCTCTAATCAGCCCCAGCATTTT. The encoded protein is CATSRGGSNQPQHF.

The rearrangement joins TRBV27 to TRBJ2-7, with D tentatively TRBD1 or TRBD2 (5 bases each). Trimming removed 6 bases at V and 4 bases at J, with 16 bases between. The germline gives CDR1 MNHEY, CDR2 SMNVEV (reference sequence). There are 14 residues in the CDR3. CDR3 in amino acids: CASSQRGDWYEQYF. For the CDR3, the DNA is TGTGCCAGCAGCCAAAGAGGGGATTGGTACGAGCAGTACTTC.

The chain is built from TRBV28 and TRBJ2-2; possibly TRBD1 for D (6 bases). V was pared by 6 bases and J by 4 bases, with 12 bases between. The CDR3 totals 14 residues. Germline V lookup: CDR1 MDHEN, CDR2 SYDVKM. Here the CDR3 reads CASSPMGATGELFF. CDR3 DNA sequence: TGTGCCAGCAGCCCTATGGGGGCCACCGGGGAGCTGTTTTTT.